This TCR beta chain was recorded in a study of CD8 T cells in ankylosing spondylitis. General study points: There were earlier reports of some motif variants in reactive arthritis synovial fluid and blood. Typical of ankylosing spondylitis blood, it appeared, was a TCR beta motif of under 10 highly homologous variants. Matched ankylosing spondylitis synovial fluid reportedly contained a significantly enriched population of disease-linked clones. Relatively rare in peripheral blood, disease-linked clones were also CD8+.

CDR3 length: 13 amino acids. In germline, CDR1 is SNHLY, CDR2 FYNNEI. V dropped 11 bases and J dropped 0 bases, with 13 bases sitting between them. This clonotype was picked up a small number of times. Its specificity is not known. Quantitative 5'-RACE with molecular barcodes was used to make the TCR beta libraries. TCRdb passed the 5' RACE reads through MiXCR, listing each CDR3 protein once. Found here are 220,000 or so distinct CDR3 sequences, about 18% of them singletons; the top ten hold about 42%. Sequenced sample: blood, either unsorted or a sorted T cell fraction (not recorded which). The V call is TRBV2, the J call TRBJ1-1; D is possibly TRBD1 (6 bases). This sequence was found in a male donor with ankylosing spondylitis. Here the CDR3 reads CAGGQHMNTEAFF. The CDR3 DNA is TGTGCCGGGGGGCAGCATATGAACACTGAAGCTTTCTTT. Full variable domain (missing parts from reference TRBV2 and TRBJ1-1): EPEVTQTPSHQVTQMGQEVILRCVPISNHLYFYWYRQILGQKVEFLVSFYNNEISEKSEIFDDQFSVERPDGSNFTLKIRSTKLEDSAMYFCAGGQHMNTEAFFGQGTRLTVV.